These 12 T cell receptor beta chains share one sample of origin, sequenced in a study of blood T cell repertoires in COVID-19. Method: immunoSEQ multiplex PCR; TCRdb's copy keeps in-frame clones and lacks some. The repertoire holds around 25,000 clones, with about 83% as singletons. Material for sequencing was peripheral blood. Every receptor here comes from a human donor with active COVID-19. The donor label of this sample is uncertain.

V gene TRBV4-2 combines with J gene TRBJ2-3, with a weak D call TRBD2 (6 bases). The V gene's germline CDR1 is LGHNA and CDR2 YNFKEQ. The CDR3 is 14 amino acids. V lost 8 bases and J 5 bases, leaving 17 bases between the germline ends. The CDR3 is CASRSGLGIDTQYF. The CDR3, as DNA: TGTGCCAGCCGCTCGGGACTGGGCATAGATACGCAGTATTTT.

CDR3 residues: CASILDRGGTGELFF. As DNA, the CDR3 is TGTGCCAGCATCCTCGACAGGGGTGGAACCGGGGAGCTGTTTTTT. The J gene is TRBJ2-2, the V gene TRBV28; 8 bases map to TRBD1. The germline gives CDR1 MDHEN, CDR2 SYDVKM. The CDR3 totals 15 residues. Trimming removed 7 bases from V and 5 bases from J; junction bases left unmatched: 9.

The gene calls are TRBV10-3 and TRBJ2-2; 9 nucleotides match TRBD2. The V gene's germline CDR1 is ENHRY and CDR2 SYGVKD. The V gene end was trimmed by 6 bases and the J gene end by 5 bases; junction bases not matched to a gene: 7. This CDR3 is 15 amino acids long. The CDR3 region has the DNA TGTGCCATCAGATTGCGGGAGGGCCTAACCGGGGAGCTGTTTTTT. Its translation is CAIRLREGLTGELFF.

The V and J genes are TRBV10-3 and TRBJ2-7; D gene unclear. Germline V CDR1 and CDR2: ENHRY, SYGVKD. Trimming stripped 3 bases from V and 6 bases from J, with 6 bases between. The CDR3 has 11 residues. The CDR3 spells CAISDSGEQYF. CDR3 sequence (DNA): TGTGCCATCAGTGACTCGGGCGAGCAGTACTTC.

The V gene is TRBV6-5, the J gene TRBJ2-2; perhaps TRBD2 as D (6 bases). In germline, CDR1 is MNHEY, CDR2 SVGAGI. This CDR3 contains 12 residues. Trimming removed 6 bases at V and 6 bases at J, with 8 bases between. The CDR3 DNA reads TGTGCCAGCAGGCGGGGTCCCGGGGAGCTGTTTTTT. Protein: CASRRGPGELFF.

This chain joins TRBV6-2 or TRBV6-3 and TRBJ2-1; D possibly corresponds to TRBD2 (6 bases). The CDR3 spans 17 residues. CDR1 and CDR2 (germline): MNHEY, SVGEGT. The ends were cut back, 0 bases at V and 3 bases at J, with 15 bases in the middle. CDR3 loop: CASSYSVGLAYYNEQFF. The DNA for the CDR3 is TGTGCCAGCAGTTACTCGGTTGGGCTAGCGTACTACAATGAGCAGTTCTTC.

This clone has just one count. The V gene is TRBV28, the J gene TRBJ1-2; 8 bases align to TRBD1. The CDR3 has 17 amino acids. The V gene's germline CDR1 is MDHEN and CDR2 SYDVKM. Trimming removed 1 base from V and 8 bases from J; junction bases left unmatched: 15. The CDR3 DNA reads TGTGCCAGCAGTTTATACGGGAGGACAGGGATACGAAGCGGCTACACCTTC. It yields the protein CASSLYGRTGIRSGYTF.

CDR3 nucleotides: TGCGCCAGCAGCCCCAGCCTAGCGGCCTACAATGAGCAGTTCTTC. Encoded protein: CASSPSLAAYNEQFF. V and J are TRBV4-3 and TRBJ2-1, with 7 bases that match TRBD2. The J segment lost 2 bases and the V segment lost 4 bases, leaving 5 bases of the junction unmatched. The CDR3 consists of 15 residues. From germline, CDR1 is LGHNA and CDR2 YSLEER.

This sequence joins TRBV6-5 and TRBJ2-7; 9 bases match TRBD2. V lost 3 bases and J lost 3; bases outside the gene matches: 6. The length of the CDR3 is 15 residues. CDR1 is MNHEY, CDR2 SVGAGI, per germline. The CDR3 loop is CASSYVTSGYYEQYF. The CDR3 coding sequence is TGTGCCAGCAGTTATGTCACTAGCGGGTACTACGAGCAGTACTTC.

This clone showed up just once. This chain connects TRBV30 to TRBJ1-3, with TRBD1 matching over 8 bases. Germline CDR1 GTSNPN, CDR2 SVGIG (reference sequence). V lost 3 bases and J lost 8; bases outside the gene matches: 12. The CDR3 loop spans 15 amino acids. The CDR3 sequence is CAWSKKTGEKDTIYF. In DNA form, the CDR3 reads TGTGCCTGGAGCAAAAAGACAGGGGAGAAGGACACCATATATTTT.

V and J are TRBV2 and TRBJ2-5; D possibly corresponds to TRBD2 (5 bases). The V gene lost 8 bases and the J gene lost 2 bases, with 15 bases spanning the gap. Germline loops: CDR1 SNHLY, CDR2 FYNNEI. CDR3 length: 14 amino acids. CDR3 nucleotides: TGTGCCAGCTTGTGGCTAGCACAACAAGAGACCCAGTACTTC. It translates to CASLWLAQQETQYF.

This chain uses TRBV19 with TRBJ1-5, with 8 bases fitting TRBD1. The CDR3 contains 14 residues. Germline assignment: CDR1 LNHDA and CDR2 SQIVND (reference sequence). V was pared by 7 bases and J by 1 base, with 3 bases of the junction left unmatched. The CDR3 protein is CASTRTGSNQPQHF. DNA for the CDR3: TGTGCCAGTACCAGGACAGGGAGCAATCAGCCCCAGCATTTT.